Shown below are 32 T cell receptor beta chains from a single sample sequenced in a study of T cell repertoires in cytomegalovirus infection. The antigens of these receptors remain unknown. From the reads, TCRdb called clonotypes with MiXCR, one entry per CDR3 protein. The sample lists about 160,000 distinct CDR3 sequences, 20% to 25% seen once, with 20% to 30% in the top ten. The sample consisted of CD8+ T cells from cultured PBMCs, taken from culture after CMV antigen stimulation. The receptors originated from a human donor in good health (CMV status not recorded). Some clones in this sample may be carry-over from other donors' samples.

There are a few counts of this clonotype. The CDR3 sequence: CASSIRSTQILAKNIQYF. The CDR3 nucleotides read TGTGCCAGTAGTATCCGATCCACACAAATTCTAGCCAAAAACATTCAGTACTTC. The chain employs TRBV19 and TRBJ2-4; D is ambiguous. The CDR3 consists of 18 residues. Trimming removed 3 bases at V and 0 bases at J, with 18 bases between. Germline CDR1 is LNHDA and CDR2 is SQIVND (reference sequence). Variable domain in full (rest from reference TRBV19 and TRBJ2-4): DGGITQSPKYLFRKEGQNVTLSCEQNLNHDAMYWYRQDPGQGLRLIYYSQIVNDFQKGDIAEGYSVSREKKESFPLTVTSAQKNPTAFYLCASSIRSTQILAKNIQYFGAGTRLSVL.

This chain connects TRBV5-5 to TRBJ1-1; D possibly corresponds to TRBD1 (6 bases). V was clipped by 4 bases and J by 1 base, with 14 bases between them. Germline V gene data show CDR1 as SGHKS and CDR2 as YYEKEE (reference sequence). The CDR3 runs to 15 residues. The CDR3 loop is CASSSRDTENTEAFF. DNA of the CDR3: TGTGCCAGCAGCAGCCGGGACACCGAGAACACTGAAGCTTTCTTT.

The chain is built from TRBV7-8 and TRBJ2-4, with 8 bases that match TRBD1. The germline gives CDR1 SGHVS, CDR2 FQNEAQ. Losses at the gene ends were 0 bases for V and 8 bases for J; bases not matched to a gene: 3. This CDR3 has 14 amino acids. The CDR3, as DNA: TGTGCCAGCAGCTTAGCGGGACAGGAAGACATTCAGTACTTC. This encodes CASSLAGQEDIQYF.

This clonotype was observed a handful of times. The genes are TRBV7-9 and TRBJ1-2; no reliable D call. Germline V lookup: CDR1 SEHNR, CDR2 FQNEAQ (reference sequence). The CDR3 spans 17 residues. V was pared by 1 base and J by 4 bases, with 19 bases between. The CDR3 region is CASSLGIGGVSAYGYTF. CDR3 sequence (DNA): TGTGCCAGCAGCTTAGGTATCGGCGGGGTTTCGGCCTATGGCTACACCTTC.

V is TRBV20-1 and J is TRBJ2-7; D unresolved. The CDR3 extends over 13 amino acids. The germline CDR1 and CDR2 sequences are DFQATT and SNEGSKA (reference sequence). V was shortened by 1 base and J by 0 bases, with 7 bases between the two germline ends. CDR3 in amino acids: CSARVQDSYEQYF. The CDR3 DNA reads TGCAGTGCTAGAGTCCAGGACTCCTACGAGCAGTACTTC.

The chain employs TRBV7-9 and TRBJ2-3; D remains ambiguous. V dropped 3 bases and J dropped 0 bases, with 10 bases sitting between them. This CDR3 contains 15 residues. CDR1 SEHNR and CDR2 FQNEAQ come from the germline V gene (reference sequence). The CDR3 reads CASSFRPTSTDTQYF. In DNA, the CDR3 is TGTGCCAGCAGCTTCAGACCTACTAGCACAGATACGCAGTATTTT.

The rearrangement links TRBV4-1 to TRBJ1-4; D is possibly TRBD1 (6 bases). The CDR3 contains 16 residues. Trimming shortened V by 2 bases and J by 2 bases, and 12 bases separated the two germline ends. CDR1 is MGHRA and CDR2 is YSYEKL in the germline V gene. The DNA of the CDR3 is TGCGCCAGCAGCCAAATTACAGGGAACACTAATGAAAAACTGTTTTTT. Translation gives CASSQITGNTNEKLFF.

This chain links TRBV9 with TRBJ1-2; TRBD1 matches at 8 bases. Germline V gene sequence: CDR1 SGDLS, CDR2 YYNGEE. The CDR3 consists of 15 residues. The J segment lost 2 bases and the V segment lost 0 bases, leaving 3 bases of the junction unmatched. The CDR3 here is CASSVAGQDNYGYTF. CDR3 nucleotide sequence: TGTGCCAGCAGCGTAGCGGGACAGGACAACTATGGCTACACCTTC.

This clonotype was counted once. The chain carries TRBV4-1 and TRBJ2-3; D is undetermined. CDR1 is MGHRA and CDR2 is YSYEKL in the germline V gene. The V end lost 1 base, the J end lost 2 bases, and 13 bases lay between the germline ends. CDR3 length equals 16 residues. This chain's CDR3 is CASSQAADRLTDTQYF. DNA of the CDR3: TGCGCCAGCAGCCAAGCTGCCGACCGTCTCACAGATACGCAGTATTTT.

The chain couples TRBV6-2 or TRBV6-3 to TRBJ2-7, with D perhaps matching TRBD2 (5 bases). The V gene lost 8 bases and the J gene lost 9 bases, with 29 bases spanning the gap. This CDR3 is 16 amino acids long. Germline V gives CDR1 MNHEY, CDR2 SVGEGT. CDR3 sequence: CASQSPGQSTRAPQYF. The DNA of the CDR3 is TGTGCCAGCCAATCCCCCGGGCAGAGTACGAGGGCTCCGCAGTACTTC.

The chain links TRBV27 to TRBJ1-1; D remains ambiguous. The CDR3 runs 13 residues. Germline loops: CDR1 MNHEY, CDR2 SMNVEV (reference sequence). Trimming stripped 0 bases from V and 6 bases from J, with 8 bases between. The CDR3 DNA sequence: TGTGCCAGCAGTTTATCGCGGACTGCTGAAGCTTTCTTT. Its translation: CASSLSRTAEAFF.

The chain joins TRBV11-2 to TRBJ2-1; 12 bases agree with TRBD2. The CDR3 runs 19 residues. CDR1 and CDR2 (germline): SGHAT, FQNNGV. V lost 5 bases to trimming and J lost 7 bases; unmatched junction nucleotides: 18. The CDR3 protein is CASSTVGWGTSGYGNEQFF. Here the CDR3 DNA reads TGTGCCAGCAGCACCGTCGGTTGGGGGACTAGCGGGTATGGGAATGAGCAGTTCTTC.

This clonotype was observed a handful of times. This sequence joins TRBV13 and TRBJ2-1, with D uncertain. V dropped 3 bases and J dropped 2 bases, with 17 bases sitting between them. Germline V gene lookup returns CDR1 PRHDT and CDR2 FYEKMQ (reference sequence). This CDR3 spans 17 amino acids. CDR3 nucleotide sequence: TGTGCCAGCAGCTTCCCTATCCTTCACGGAGCCTACAATGAGCAGTTCTTC. Protein product: CASSFPILHGAYNEQFF.

This clonotype is judged medium-sized. V gene TRBV4-2 combines with J gene TRBJ2-3; 10 bases map to TRBD2. Germline V gives CDR1 LGHNA, CDR2 YNFKEQ. V lost 0 bases and J lost 1; bases outside the gene matches: 1. CDR3 size: 16 residues. CDR3 coding DNA: TGTGCCAGCAGCCAAGATCTAGCGGGGGGCACAGATACGCAGTATTTT. Amino acid sequence: CASSQDLAGGTDTQYF.

This chain joins TRBV6-1 and TRBJ2-7, with TRBD1 matching 8 bases. The germline CDR1 and CDR2 sequences are MNHNS and SASEGT. V lost 5 bases and J lost 3; bases outside the gene matches: 9. The CDR3 runs 15 residues. CDR3 sequence reads: CASSSRLTGDYEQYF. In DNA, the CDR3 is TGTGCCAGCAGTTCCCGACTGACAGGGGACTACGAGCAGTACTTC.

The chain couples TRBV30 to TRBJ2-7; 9 bases fit TRBD1. Per the germline V gene, CDR1 is GTSNPN and CDR2 is SVGIG (reference sequence). This CDR3 spans 15 amino acids. The V and J ends lost 4 bases and 4 bases, in that order; junction bases with no gene match: 11. The CDR3: CAWNPGDREVYEQYF. The CDR3, as DNA: TGTGCCTGGAACCCGGGGGACAGGGAGGTTTACGAGCAGTACTTC.

J is TRBJ1-1 and V is TRBV7-9; the D gene is possibly TRBD1 (5 bases). V was clipped by 5 bases and J by 4 bases, with 11 bases between them. This CDR3 is 13 amino acids long. The germline V gene has CDR1 SEHNR and CDR2 FQNEAQ (reference sequence). In nucleotides, the CDR3 is TGTGCCAGCAGCGACGGGGGGGGCACTGAAGCTTTCTTT. This codes for CASSDGGGTEAFF. The whole variable domain, filled in from reference TRBV7-9 and TRBJ1-1, reads DTGVSQNPRHKITKRGQNVTFRCDPISEHNRLYWYRQTLGQGPEFLTYFQNEAQLEKSRLLSDRFSAERPKGSFSTLEIQRTEQGDSAMYLCASSDGGGTEAFFGQGTRLTVV.

This clonotype was picked up a small number of times. The rearrangement links TRBV19 to TRBJ2-7, with D perhaps given as TRBD1 or TRBD2 (5 bases each). The ends were cut back, 6 bases at V and 6 bases at J, with 15 bases in the middle. The germline CDR1 and CDR2 sequences are LNHDA and SQIVND (reference sequence). The CDR3 consists of 13 residues. The CDR3 DNA reads TGTGCCAGTAGCCAAATCGGGACCCTCGAGCAGTACTTC. Protein: CASSQIGTLEQYF.

V gene TRBV6-2 or TRBV6-3 combines with J gene TRBJ2-3; D remains ambiguous. V gave up 2 bases and J gave up 3 bases, with 12 bases separating them. Germline lookup yields CDR1 MNHEY and CDR2 SVGEGT. The CDR3 sequence is 15 residues long. CDR3 bases: TGTGCCAGCAGTTACCCAGGAAGGGCAACAGATACGCAGTATTTT. It codes for CASSYPGRATDTQYF.

The table lists this clonotype with a few counts. V gene TRBV6-8 combines with J gene TRBJ2-7, with 9 bases lining up with TRBD1. There are 18 residues in the CDR3. Per germline, CDR1 MNHGY and CDR2 SAAAGT. Trimming at V came to 6 bases and at J to 2 bases, leaving 17 bases not matched to a gene. CDR3 loop: CASSSGTGTPQAPYEQYF. The CDR3 bases are TGTGCCAGCAGCTCCGGGACAGGGACGCCTCAAGCCCCCTACGAGCAGTACTTC.

Concerning this clonotype itself: A read error may be the cause here, since a much bigger clone is one base away. V gene TRBV7-8 combines with J gene TRBJ2-3; D may match TRBD1 or TRBD2 (5 bases each). Germline assignment: CDR1 SGHVS and CDR2 FQNEAQ. V lost 6 bases and J 6 bases, leaving 19 bases between the germline ends. This CDR3 is built from 15 residues. The DNA of the CDR3 is TGTGCCAGCAGAACCGGGACCCATAACGGGGATACGCAGTATTTT. It encodes CASRTGTHNGDTQYF.

The gene calls are TRBV7-9 and TRBJ2-1, with 13 bases lining up with TRBD2. J was trimmed by 12 bases and V by 5 bases; bases with no gene match: 10. The CDR3 runs to 15 residues. CDR1 and CDR2 from the germline V gene are SEHNR and FQNEAQ (reference sequence). CDR3 bases: TGTGCCAGCAGCACAGGGACTAGCGGGGTCTTCAGGCAGTTCTTC. The encoded protein is CASSTGTSGVFRQFF.

V gene TRBV6-2 or TRBV6-3 combines with J gene TRBJ2-3; D may be TRBD1 (6 bases). V was pared by 4 bases and J by 0 bases, with 17 bases between. Germline V gene data show CDR1 as MNHEY and CDR2 as SVGEGT. This CDR3 spans 17 amino acids. In DNA form, the CDR3 reads TGTGCCAGCAGTTCCAGCTCCTGGGGGCAAAGCACAGATACGCAGTATTTT. Residues: CASSSSSWGQSTDTQYF.

The chain employs TRBV2 and TRBJ2-7; no clear D gene. V was trimmed by 8 bases and J by 3 bases, leaving 14 bases between them. The CDR3 is 13 residues long. CDR1 is SNHLY and CDR2 is FYNNEI in the germline V gene. CDR3 protein: CASGIIGHYEQYF. In DNA form, the CDR3 reads TGTGCCAGCGGGATAATTGGCCACTACGAGCAGTACTTC.

This clonotype has only a few counts. CDR3 residues: CASSQQPAQPQHF. CDR3 DNA: TGTGCCAGCAGTCAACAACCTGCTCAGCCCCAGCATTTT. The chain combines TRBV6-5 with TRBJ1-5, with no clear D. Germline V lookup: CDR1 MNHEY, CDR2 SVGAGI. The germline V and J ends were trimmed by 5 bases and 6 bases, with 11 bases remaining between them. The CDR3 loop spans 13 amino acids.

The chain couples TRBV7-6 to TRBJ1-6; TRBD1 matches 10 bases. Germline trimming cut 4 bases from V and 5 bases from J; bases unmatched to any gene: 8. The length of the CDR3 is 17 residues. In germline, CDR1 is SGHVS, CDR2 FNYEAQ. The CDR3 loop is CASSSSLDRGNNSPLHF. The CDR3 DNA follows: TGTGCCAGCAGCTCTTCCCTGGACAGGGGGAATAATTCACCCCTCCACTTT.

This chain joins TRBV5-1 and TRBJ2-5; D remains ambiguous. Germline V CDR1 and CDR2: SGHRS, YFSETQ. The CDR3 has 14 residues. Trimming left V 0 bases short and J 4 bases short, with 10 bases between. In nucleotides, the CDR3 is TGCGCCAGCAGCTTGGGTGGCCCGGGAGAGACCCAGTACTTC. Its protein product is CASSLGGPGETQYF.

The chain couples TRBV30 to TRBJ2-1; D perhaps matches TRBD1 (5 bases). CDR3 size: 16 residues. V was trimmed by 0 bases and J by 0 bases, leaving 12 bases between them. Germline loops: CDR1 GTSNPN, CDR2 SVGIG (reference sequence). CDR3 in amino acids: CAWSVQAGRSYNEQFF. CDR3 DNA sequence: TGTGCCTGGAGTGTACAGGCAGGGCGCTCCTACAATGAGCAGTTCTTC.

V is TRBV7-2 and J is TRBJ1-1; possible D gene TRBD1, 6 bases. V lost 1 base and J lost 4, with 13 bases in between. The germline V gene encodes CDR1 SGHTA and CDR2 FQGNSA. CDR3 size: 15 residues. The CDR3 DNA reads TGTGCCAGCAGCTTAGTCCCAGGGGAGGCCACTGAAGCTTTCTTT. It is translated as CASSLVPGEATEAFF.

With respect to this clonotype: This clone may be a read error of a much larger clone one base away. V is TRBV7-6 and J is TRBJ1-1; D not certain. The CDR3 sequence is 12 residues long. V was cut by 2 bases and J by 4 bases, with 5 bases left in between. Germline assignment: CDR1 SGHVS and CDR2 FNYEAQ. The CDR3 region has the DNA TGTGCCAGCAGCTTACTGGGCACTGAAGCTTTCTTT. Translation gives CASSLLGTEAFF.

The V and J genes are TRBV7-8 and TRBJ2-7; 9 positions agree with TRBD2. This CDR3 has 14 residues. In germline, CDR1 is SGHVS, CDR2 FQNEAQ. Losses at the gene ends were 5 bases for V and 2 bases for J; bases not matched to a gene: 4. The DNA for the CDR3 is TGTGCCAGCAGCCCAGGCGGGGGGGCCTACGAGCAGTACTTC. Protein product: CASSPGGGAYEQYF.

The chain carries TRBV24-1 and TRBJ2-7, with TRBD1 matching 7 bases. In germline, CDR1 is KGHDR, CDR2 SFDVKD. CDR3 length: 16 amino acids. The ends lost 4 bases at V and 2 bases at J; junction bases unmatched: 10. The CDR3 is CATSECDRETTYEQYF. CDR3 bases: TGTGCCACCAGTGAGTGTGACAGGGAGACGACCTACGAGCAGTACTTC.